The T cell receptor beta chain described here comes from a study of shared clonotypes between healthy human individuals. The donors, all of them Caucasian adults, lived in Nashville, Tennessee. Study-level points and caveats: Naive CD4 clonotypes were shared across a handful of donors at roughly 5.3%. Investigators collected only blood, and repertoires in tissues likely differ.

For this clone: Its antigen is still unknown.

Per the original data handling: With immunoSEQ giving junction-only sequences and no quality scores, filtering differed. The repertoire was sequenced with immunoSEQ multiplex PCR; TCRdb's copy has only in-frame clones and lacks some. That table is the source of V, J and clone size, and D and trimming were worked out from the DNA. The table shows 2 million to 2.5 million clones, with about 90% occurring only once. The CDR3 is made up of 13 amino acids. CDR1 is MDHEN, CDR2 SYDVKM, per germline. The V end was cut by 7 bases, the J end by 3 bases, with 10 bases between. The material sequenced was naive CD4+ T cells from PBMCs. The subset is: CD45RA+ positively selected. The chain has TRBV28 and TRBJ1-5; D is perhaps TRBD1 (6 bases). This sequence was found in a man younger than 30 in good health. Some clones in this sample may be carry-over from other donors' samples. CDR3 region: CASTRTDNQPQHF. The CDR3 bases are TGTGCCAGCACTCGGACAGACAATCAGCCCCAGCATTTT. Looking up the rest from reference TRBV28 and TRBJ1-5 gives the full variable domain: DVKVTQSSRYLVKRTGEKVFLECVQDMDHENMFWYRQDPGLGLRLIYFSYDVKMKEKGDIPEGYSVSREKKERFSLILESASTNQTSMYLCASTRTDNQPQHFGDGTRLSIL.